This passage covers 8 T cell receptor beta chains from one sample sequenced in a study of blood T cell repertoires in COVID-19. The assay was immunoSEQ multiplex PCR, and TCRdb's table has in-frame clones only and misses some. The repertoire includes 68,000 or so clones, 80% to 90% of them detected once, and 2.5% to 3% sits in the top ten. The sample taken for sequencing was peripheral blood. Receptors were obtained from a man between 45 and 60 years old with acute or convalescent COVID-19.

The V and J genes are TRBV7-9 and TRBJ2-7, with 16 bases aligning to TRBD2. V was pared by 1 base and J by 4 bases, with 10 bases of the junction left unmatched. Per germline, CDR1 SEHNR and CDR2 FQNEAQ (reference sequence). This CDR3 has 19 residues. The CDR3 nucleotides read TGTGCCAGCAGCTTAGTTGGGACTAGCGGGAGGGCCTTTAGTTACGAGCAGTACTTC. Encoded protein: CASSLVGTSGRAFSYEQYF.

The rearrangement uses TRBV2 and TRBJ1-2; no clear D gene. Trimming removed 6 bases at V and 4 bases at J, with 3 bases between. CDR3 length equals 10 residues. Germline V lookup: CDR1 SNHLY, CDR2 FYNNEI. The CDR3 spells CASRAYGYTF. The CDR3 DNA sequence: TGTGCCAGCAGAGCCTATGGCTACACCTTC.

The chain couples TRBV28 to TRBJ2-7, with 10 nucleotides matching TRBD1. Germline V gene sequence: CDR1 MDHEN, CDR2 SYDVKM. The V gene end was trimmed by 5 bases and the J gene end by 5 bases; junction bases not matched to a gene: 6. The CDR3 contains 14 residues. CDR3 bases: TGTGCCAGCAGTCCCGGACAGGGGGTCCACGAGCAGTACTTC. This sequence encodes CASSPGQGVHEQYF. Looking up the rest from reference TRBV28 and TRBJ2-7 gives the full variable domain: DVKVTQSSRYLVKRTGEKVFLECVQDMDHENMFWYRQDPGLGLRLIYFSYDVKMKEKGDIPEGYSVSREKKERFSLILESASTNQTSMYLCASSPGQGVHEQYFGPGTRLTVT.

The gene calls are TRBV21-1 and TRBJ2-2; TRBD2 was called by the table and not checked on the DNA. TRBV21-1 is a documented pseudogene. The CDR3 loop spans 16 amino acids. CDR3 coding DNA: TGTGCCAGCAGCAAATATTGGCGGGAGTATACCGGGGAGCTGTTTTTT. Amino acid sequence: CASSKYWREYTGELFF.

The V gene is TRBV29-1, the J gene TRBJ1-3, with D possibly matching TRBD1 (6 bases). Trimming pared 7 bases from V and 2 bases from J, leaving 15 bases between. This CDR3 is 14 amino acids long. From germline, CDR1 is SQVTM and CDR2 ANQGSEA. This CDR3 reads CSARADSAGNTIYF. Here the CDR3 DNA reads TGCAGCGCGCGCGCGGACAGTGCTGGAAACACCATATATTTT.

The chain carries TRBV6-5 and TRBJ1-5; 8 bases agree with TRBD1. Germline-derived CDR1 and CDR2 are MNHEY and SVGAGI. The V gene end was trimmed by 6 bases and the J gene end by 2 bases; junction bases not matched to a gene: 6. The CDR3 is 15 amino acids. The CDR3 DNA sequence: TGTGCCAGCAGAACCGACAGGGGTGGCAATCAGCCCCAGCATTTT. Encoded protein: CASRTDRGGNQPQHF.

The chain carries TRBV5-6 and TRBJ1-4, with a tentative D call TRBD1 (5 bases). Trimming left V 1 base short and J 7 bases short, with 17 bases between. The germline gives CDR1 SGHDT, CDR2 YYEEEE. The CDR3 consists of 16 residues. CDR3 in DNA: TGTGCCAGCAGCTTGTGGGGCAGGGCCTGGAGTGAAAAACTGTTTTTT. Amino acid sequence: CASSLWGRAWSEKLFF.

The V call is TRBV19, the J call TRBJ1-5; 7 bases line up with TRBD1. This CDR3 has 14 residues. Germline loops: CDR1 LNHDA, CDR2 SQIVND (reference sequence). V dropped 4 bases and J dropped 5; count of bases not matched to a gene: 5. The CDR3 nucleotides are TGTGCCAGTAGTAGGAGACAGGGTGATCAGCCCCAGCATTTT. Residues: CASSRRQGDQPQHF. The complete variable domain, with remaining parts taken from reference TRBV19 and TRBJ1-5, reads DGGITQSPKYLFRKEGQNVTLSCEQNLNHDAMYWYRQDPGQGLRLIYYSQIVNDFQKGDIAEGYSVSREKKESFPLTVTSAQKNPTAFYLCASSRRQGDQPQHFGDGTRLSIL.